The rows below give T cell receptor beta chains drawn from one sample of a study of T cells expressing NK-cell markers. TCRdb processed the 5' RACE reads again and assigns one entry to each CDR3 protein, with no DNA. The sample data list over 200,000 distinct CDR3 sequences. The sample comprised blood T cells: a sorted CD56 or NKG2C T cell subset, CD4+ or CD8+ T cells, or bulk PBMC T cells (not recorded which). The source is a man younger than 35 in good health. CDR3s include the opening cysteine and the closing phenylalanine or tryptophan. Fields, in order: J gene, V gene, CDR3 protein.

J gene: TRBJ2-6
V gene: TRBV12-3/TRBV12-4
CDR3 protein: CASSLGTGSFGANVLTF

J gene: TRBJ2-5
V gene: TRBV12-3/TRBV12-4
CDR3 protein: CASSLGQGSGYQETQYF

J gene: TRBJ2-1
V gene: TRBV20-1
CDR3 protein: CSASTAGEQFF

J gene: TRBJ2-5
V gene: TRBV7-9
CDR3 protein: CASSQDRGGETQYF

J gene: TRBJ2-7
V gene: TRBV3-1
CDR3 protein: CASSPRQTTYEQYF

J gene: TRBJ2-1
V gene: TRBV7-3
CDR3 protein: CASSPVGGPREQFF

J gene: TRBJ2-2
V gene: TRBV6-5
CDR3 protein: CASSYFGTSGANTGELFF

J gene: TRBJ2-7
V gene: TRBV27
CDR3 protein: CASSLTSSQGYDYEQYF

J gene: TRBJ2-7
V gene: TRBV5-1
CDR3 protein: CARHLRGTGPYEQYF

J gene: TRBJ2-3
V gene: TRBV28
CDR3 protein: CASPPALAGGLDTQYF

J gene: TRBJ2-1
V gene: TRBV12-3/TRBV12-4
CDR3 protein: CASSFQGYNEQFF

J gene: TRBJ2-2
V gene: TRBV7-2
CDR3 protein: CASREGGGEPRELFF

J gene: TRBJ2-2
V gene: TRBV4-1
CDR3 protein: CASSPLVGGIRITGELFF

J gene: TRBJ1-1
V gene: TRBV15
CDR3 protein: CATSSREATEAFF

J gene: TRBJ2-3
V gene: TRBV7-8
CDR3 protein: CASSLAQQGNTDTQYF

J gene: TRBJ2-7
V gene: TRBV20-1
CDR3 protein: CSATFPRSGRAFEQYF

J gene: TRBJ2-2
V gene: TRBV25-1
CDR3 protein: CASSERGTGELFF

J gene: TRBJ2-1
V gene: TRBV4-3
CDR3 protein: CASSQDPQGAGTYNEQFF

J gene: TRBJ2-1
V gene: TRBV7-9
CDR3 protein: CASSFAGTSHHEQFF

J gene: TRBJ2-3
V gene: TRBV10-3
CDR3 protein: CAISQGMTDTQYF

J gene: TRBJ2-2
V gene: TRBV12-3/TRBV12-4
CDR3 protein: CASRPGLAEGGELFF

J gene: TRBJ2-4
V gene: TRBV7-2
CDR3 protein: CASSSRQGGNIQYF

J gene: TRBJ2-5
V gene: TRBV6-1
CDR3 protein: CASSTPRGAQETQYF

J gene: TRBJ2-1
V gene: TRBV19
CDR3 protein: CASTSGGREAEQFF

J gene: TRBJ2-1
V gene: TRBV11-1
CDR3 protein: CASSQRGFFRDSYNEQFF

J gene: TRBJ2-1
V gene: TRBV5-1
CDR3 protein: CASSFDRVGEQFF

J gene: TRBJ2-7
V gene: TRBV12-3/TRBV12-4
CDR3 protein: CASSLGGQRGEQYF

J gene: TRBJ2-3
V gene: TRBV20-1
CDR3 protein: CSASPSRAPYTDTQYF

J gene: TRBJ2-1
V gene: TRBV4-3
CDR3 protein: CASSQRTSGRDYNEQFF